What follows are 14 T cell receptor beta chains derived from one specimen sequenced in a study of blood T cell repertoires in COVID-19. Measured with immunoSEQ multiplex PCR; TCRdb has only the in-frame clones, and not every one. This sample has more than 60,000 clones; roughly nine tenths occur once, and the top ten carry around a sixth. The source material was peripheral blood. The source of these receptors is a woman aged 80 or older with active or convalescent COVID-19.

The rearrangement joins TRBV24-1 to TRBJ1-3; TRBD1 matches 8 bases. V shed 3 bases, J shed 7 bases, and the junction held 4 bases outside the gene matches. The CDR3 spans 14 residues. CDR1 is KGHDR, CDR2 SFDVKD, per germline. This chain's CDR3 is CATSDPRTGNTIYF. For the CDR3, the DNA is TGTGCCACCAGTGATCCCCGGACAGGGAACACCATATATTTT.

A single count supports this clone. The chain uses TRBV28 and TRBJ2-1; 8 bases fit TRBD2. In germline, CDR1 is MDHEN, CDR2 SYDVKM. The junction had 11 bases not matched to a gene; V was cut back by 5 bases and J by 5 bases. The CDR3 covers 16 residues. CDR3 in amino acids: CASSLPSGGRDNEQFF. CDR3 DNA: TGTGCCAGCAGTCTCCCCAGCGGGGGCCGGGACAATGAGCAGTTCTTC.

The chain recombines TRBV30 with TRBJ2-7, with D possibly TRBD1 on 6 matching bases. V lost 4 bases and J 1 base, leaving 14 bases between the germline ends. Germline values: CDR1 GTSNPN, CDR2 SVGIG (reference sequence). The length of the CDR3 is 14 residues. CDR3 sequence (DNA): TGTGCCTGGAACCAACAGGGTTGGTCCTACGAGCAGTACTTC. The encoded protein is CAWNQQGWSYEQYF.

The CDR3 spells CASSPQAGGNIQYF. In nucleotides, the CDR3 is TGCGCCAGCAGCCCCCAAGCAGGGGGAAACATTCAGTACTTC. The gene calls are TRBV4-3 and TRBJ2-4; 7 bases are a match to TRBD1. V lost 4 bases to trimming and J lost 6 bases; unmatched junction nucleotides: 6. The CDR3 is made up of 14 amino acids. Germline V gene data show CDR1 as LGHNA and CDR2 as YSLEER.

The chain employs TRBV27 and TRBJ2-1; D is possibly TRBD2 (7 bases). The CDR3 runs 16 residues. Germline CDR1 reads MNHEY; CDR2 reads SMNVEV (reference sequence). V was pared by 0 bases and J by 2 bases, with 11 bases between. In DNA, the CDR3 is TGTGCCAGCAGTTTATCCGGGCGGGGGCCCTACAATGAGCAGTTCTTC. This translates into CASSLSGRGPYNEQFF.

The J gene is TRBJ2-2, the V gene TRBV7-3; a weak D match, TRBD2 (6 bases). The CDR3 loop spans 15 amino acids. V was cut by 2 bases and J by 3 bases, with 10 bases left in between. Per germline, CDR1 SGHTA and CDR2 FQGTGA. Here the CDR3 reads CASSLGTPYTGELFF. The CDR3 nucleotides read TGTGCCAGCAGCTTAGGGACTCCTTACACCGGGGAGCTGTTTTTT.

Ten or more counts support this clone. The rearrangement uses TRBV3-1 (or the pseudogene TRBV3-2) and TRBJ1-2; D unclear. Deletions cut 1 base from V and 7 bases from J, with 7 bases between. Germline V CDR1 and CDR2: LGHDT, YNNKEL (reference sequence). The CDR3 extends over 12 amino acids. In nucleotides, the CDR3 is TGTGCCAGCAGCCAAGGAGGGTCTGGCTACACCTTC. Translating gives CASSQGGSGYTF.

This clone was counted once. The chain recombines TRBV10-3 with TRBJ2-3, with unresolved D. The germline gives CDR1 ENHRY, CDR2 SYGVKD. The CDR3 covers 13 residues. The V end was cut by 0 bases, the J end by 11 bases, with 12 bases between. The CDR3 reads CAISESLAQEQYF. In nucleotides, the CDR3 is TGTGCCATCAGTGAGTCCTTGGCCCAGGAGCAGTATTTT.

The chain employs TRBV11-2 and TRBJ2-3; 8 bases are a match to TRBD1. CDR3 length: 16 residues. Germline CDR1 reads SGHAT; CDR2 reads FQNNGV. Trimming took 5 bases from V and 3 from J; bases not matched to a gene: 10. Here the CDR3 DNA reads TGTGCCAGCAGCCCTGGACAGGGTCAAGTGACAGATACGCAGTATTTT. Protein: CASSPGQGQVTDTQYF.

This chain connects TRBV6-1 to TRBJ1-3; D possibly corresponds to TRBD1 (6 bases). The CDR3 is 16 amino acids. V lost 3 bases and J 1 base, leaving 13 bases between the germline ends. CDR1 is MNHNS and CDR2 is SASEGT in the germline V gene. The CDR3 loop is CASSESSRGSGNTIYF. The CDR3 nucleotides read TGTGCCAGCAGTGAGAGTAGTAGGGGGTCTGGAAACACCATATATTTT.

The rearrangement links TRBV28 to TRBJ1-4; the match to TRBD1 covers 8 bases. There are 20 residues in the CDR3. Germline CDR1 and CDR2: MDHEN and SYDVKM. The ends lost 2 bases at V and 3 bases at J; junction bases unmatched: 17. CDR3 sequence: CASSLPDSDRGQTPNEKLFF. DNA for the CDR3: TGTGCCAGCAGTTTACCAGACTCTGACAGGGGACAAACTCCTAATGAAAAACTGTTTTTT.

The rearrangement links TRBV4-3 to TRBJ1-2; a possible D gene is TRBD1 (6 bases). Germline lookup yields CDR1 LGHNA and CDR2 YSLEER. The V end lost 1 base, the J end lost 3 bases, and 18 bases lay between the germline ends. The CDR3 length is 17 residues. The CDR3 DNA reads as TGCGCCAGCAGCCAAGTCGGAAGGGGGGAGGGTCACTATGGCTACACCTTC. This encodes CASSQVGRGEGHYGYTF.

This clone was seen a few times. CDR3 amino acids: CASSYRQGTEAFF. DNA for the CDR3: TGTGCCAGCAGCTATAGACAGGGGACTGAAGCTTTCTTT. The chain couples TRBV7-2 to TRBJ1-1; 8 nucleotides match TRBD1. CDR1 SGHTA and CDR2 FQGNSA come from the germline V gene. This CDR3 spans 13 amino acids. Trimming removed 4 bases from V and 5 bases from J; junction bases left unmatched: 3.

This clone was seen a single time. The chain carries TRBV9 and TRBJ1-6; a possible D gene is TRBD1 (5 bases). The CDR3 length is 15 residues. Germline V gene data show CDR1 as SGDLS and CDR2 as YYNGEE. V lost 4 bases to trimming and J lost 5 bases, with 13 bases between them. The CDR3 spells CASSIGGWDNSPLHF. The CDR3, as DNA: TGTGCCAGCAGCATCGGGGGTTGGGATAATTCACCCCTCCACTTT. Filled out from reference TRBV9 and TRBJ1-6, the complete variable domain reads DSGVTQTPKHLITATGQRVTLRCSPRSGDLSVYWYQQSLDQGLQFLIQYYNGEERAKGNILERFSAQQFPDLHSELNLSSLELGDSALYFCASSIGGWDNSPLHFGNGTRLTVT.